These 20 T cell receptor beta chains were all obtained from the same sample, sequenced in a study of patients and donors after allogeneic stem cell transplantation. TCRdb reprocessed the RT-PCR reads via MiXCR and lists one record per CDR3 protein. The sample carries approximately 37,000 distinct CDR3 sequences, about 31% recorded once. Sequenced sample: blood, either unsorted or a sorted T cell fraction (not recorded which). The source of these receptors is a human donor who was either an allogeneic HSCT recipient or a stem cell or donor lymphocyte infusion donor (not recorded which). It is not recorded whose cells these are; they may come from a transplant donor.

The genes are TRBV27 and TRBJ1-1; D may be TRBD1 (5 bases). This CDR3 is 12 amino acids long. Germline V gene data show CDR1 as MNHEY and CDR2 as SMNVEV (reference sequence). V was cut by 10 bases and J by 7 bases, with 16 bases left in between. The CDR3 coding sequence is TGTGCCATCATGGGCAGGGAACTTGAAGCTTTCTTT. Translating gives CAIMGRELEAFF.

This clonotype was seen only a few times. The rearrangement uses TRBV4-1 and TRBJ1-2; 8 positions agree with TRBD1. V was pared by 2 bases and J by 4 bases, with 9 bases of the junction left unmatched. CDR3 length: 16 residues. Germline V CDR1 and CDR2: MGHRA, YSYEKL. CDR3 sequence: CASSQLLPDRVYGYTF. CDR3 nucleotides: TGCGCCAGCAGCCAACTACTCCCGGACAGGGTCTATGGCTACACCTTC.

This clonotype was counted a few times. The CDR3 is CASSVEGGSADTQYF. CDR3 coding DNA: TGTGCCAGCAGCGTAGAGGGCGGGAGTGCAGATACGCAGTATTTT. V usage is TRBV9 and J usage is TRBJ2-3; 7 nucleotides align to TRBD2. The CDR3 runs 15 residues. The germline gives CDR1 SGDLS, CDR2 YYNGEE. Unmatched junction bases numbered 5, after V lost 0 bases and J lost 4 bases.

This clonotype was observed a single time. Sequence at one end of the junction differs from germline and may be a read error. The chain has TRBV7-3 and TRBJ2-1; D is uncertain. The CDR3 is 14 residues long. The germline gives CDR1 SGHTA, CDR2 FQGTGA. CDR3 nucleotides: TGTGCCGGCAGCCCTGATAGCTCCTACAATGAGCAGTTCTTC. This translates into CAGSPDSSYNEQFF.

This clonotype was seen a single time. The chain couples TRBV6-5 to TRBJ2-7; possibly TRBD1 for D (6 bases). The V end was cut by 7 bases, the J end by 1 base, with 14 bases between. CDR1 is MNHEY, CDR2 SVGAGI, per germline. The CDR3 is 14 residues long. The CDR3: CASKIFGQSYEQYF. The CDR3 DNA is TGTGCCAGCAAGATCTTCGGACAGTCCTACGAGCAGTACTTC.

The chain combines TRBV7-9 with TRBJ2-1; D perhaps matches TRBD2 (6 bases). The CDR3 is 16 residues long. V lost 4 bases to trimming and J lost 6 bases, with 19 bases between them. Germline loops: CDR1 SEHNR, CDR2 FQNEAQ (reference sequence). CDR3 amino acids: CASSSVREFEGNEQFF. The CDR3 nucleotides are TGTGCCAGCAGCTCTGTCCGGGAGTTTGAGGGCAATGAGCAGTTCTTC.

CDR3 residues: CASSQGGQGDIQYF. The CDR3 DNA reads as TGTGCCAGCAGTCAGGGAGGGCAGGGGGACATTCAGTACTTC. The chain uses TRBV6-1 and TRBJ2-4, with D tentatively TRBD1 or TRBD2 (7 bases each). V was clipped by 5 bases and J by 8 bases, with 16 bases between them. This CDR3 has 14 residues. CDR1 is MNHNS, CDR2 SASEGT, per germline.

The chain employs TRBV28 and TRBJ1-2; unclear D gene. Germline CDR1 is MDHEN and CDR2 is SYDVKM. V was shortened by 3 bases and J by 5 bases, with 13 bases between the two germline ends. The CDR3 consists of 14 residues. Here the CDR3 DNA reads TGTGCCAGCAGTTTTTCGAAAAGCCCGTATGGCTACACCTTC. Protein: CASSFSKSPYGYTF.

The CDR3 DNA is TGCGCCAGCAGCGCCGACAGGGCAACTAATGAAAAACTGTTTTTT. Translation: CASSADRATNEKLFF. The rearrangement joins TRBV5-1 to TRBJ1-4; 7 bases match TRBD1. This CDR3 comprises 15 residues. The V segment lost 4 bases and the J segment 0 bases; nucleotides outside the gene matches: 3. The germline gives CDR1 SGHRS, CDR2 YFSETQ.

Only one count was recorded for this clonotype. The V gene is TRBV28, the J gene TRBJ1-2; D is perhaps TRBD1 (6 bases). This CDR3 is 14 amino acids long. The V gene's germline CDR1 is MDHEN and CDR2 SYDVKM. Trimming took 6 bases from V and 4 from J, leaving 15 bases between them. The CDR3 DNA is TGTGCCAGCAGCCTAGGGTCAGGGGTCTATGGCTACACCTTC. Its translation: CASSLGSGVYGYTF.

The chain employs TRBV29-1 and TRBJ2-5; D ambiguous. Trimming stripped 4 bases from V and 13 bases from J, with 19 bases between. The length of the CDR3 is 12 residues. The V gene's germline CDR1 is SQVTM and CDR2 ANQGSEA. CDR3 in amino acids: CSVASPLLYSYF. For the CDR3, the DNA is TGCAGCGTTGCCTCCCCCCTCCTTTACTCGTACTTC. Together with reference TRBV29-1 and TRBJ2-5, the CDR3 gives the full variable domain: SAVISQKPSRDICQRGTSLTIQCQVDSQVTMMFWYRQQPGQSLTLIATANQGSEATYESGFVIDKFPISRPNLTFSTLTVSNMSPEDSSIYLCSVASPLLYSYFGPGTRLLVL.

V and J are TRBV4-3 and TRBJ2-1, with D perhaps TRBD1 (6 bases). The CDR3 consists of 15 residues. Per germline, CDR1 LGHNA and CDR2 YSLEER. V was trimmed by 2 bases and J by 5 bases, leaving 13 bases between them. CDR3 sequence (DNA): TGCGCCAGCAGCCAATGGACAGACCTTCACAATGAGCAGTTCTTC. It encodes CASSQWTDLHNEQFF.

The V and J genes are TRBV3-1 and TRBJ2-2; D is undetermined. Germline V gene data show CDR1 as LGHDT and CDR2 as YNNKEL (reference sequence). CDR3 length equals 13 residues. Trimming removed 2 bases from V and 6 bases from J, with 7 bases in between. The chain's CDR3 is CASSQSLSGELFF. CDR3 DNA: TGTGCCAGCAGCCAAAGCTTGTCCGGGGAGCTGTTTTTT. The full variable domain, completed using reference TRBV3-1 and TRBJ2-2, is DTAVSQTPKYLVTQMGNDKSIKCEQNLGHDTMYWYKQDSKKFLKIMFSYNNKELIINETVPNRFSPKSPDKAHLNLHINSLELGDSAVYFCASSQSLSGELFFGEGSRLTVL.

In this sample, this clonotype turned up many times. The genes are TRBV20-1 and TRBJ1-6; D gene uncertain. This CDR3 is 14 amino acids long. Germline V gene data show CDR1 as DFQATT and CDR2 as SNEGSKA (reference sequence). Trimming cost V 4 bases and J 5 bases, with 12 bases left between them. Here the CDR3 DNA reads TGCAGTGCTACAGACGGACGAGATAATTCACCCCTCCACTTT. This codes for CSATDGRDNSPLHF.

The chain combines TRBV28 with TRBJ1-1; D is unclear. The CDR3 consists of 12 residues. Deletions cut 6 bases from V and 9 bases from J, with 14 bases between. Germline V gene sequence: CDR1 MDHEN, CDR2 SYDVKM. CDR3 nucleotides: TGTGCCAGCAGGCAACCGGGGTCTAAAGCTTTCTTT. Its translation is CASRQPGSKAFF.

This clonotype was counted at least ten times. The J gene is TRBJ1-3, the V gene TRBV6-2 or TRBV6-3, with D tentatively TRBD1 (6 bases). Germline CDR1 MNHEY, CDR2 SVGEGT. The CDR3 loop spans 17 amino acids. The V end lost 4 bases, the J end lost 0 bases, and 16 bases lay between the germline ends. As DNA, the CDR3 is TGTGCCAGCAGTTCTCCCGACAGGCCAAGCTCTGGAAACACCATATATTTT. It yields the protein CASSSPDRPSSGNTIYF.

The sample holds a few counts of this clonotype. The V call is TRBV27, the J call TRBJ1-2, with 8 nucleotides matching TRBD1. The V gene end was trimmed by 5 bases and the J gene end by 4 bases; junction bases not matched to a gene: 6. This CDR3 contains 14 residues. Germline-derived CDR1 and CDR2 are MNHEY and SMNVEV (reference sequence). The CDR3 loop reads CASSIRQGSYGYTF. CDR3 nucleotides: TGTGCCAGCAGTATCCGACAGGGGTCCTATGGCTACACCTTC.

This clonotype was seen only a few times. The V gene is TRBV5-1, the J gene TRBJ2-3; D unclear. Germline lookup yields CDR1 SGHRS and CDR2 YFSETQ. V gave up 4 bases and J gave up 0 bases, with 9 bases separating them. The CDR3 spans 14 residues. CDR3 sequence (DNA): TGCGCCAGCAGCCCGTTAGTTAGCACAGATACGCAGTATTTT. This codes for CASSPLVSTDTQYF.

This clonotype was picked up a small number of times. V is TRBV4-3 and J is TRBJ1-5; 9 nucleotides align to TRBD1. The CDR3 covers 17 residues. Trimming removed 4 bases from V and 4 bases from J; junction bases left unmatched: 11. CDR1 is LGHNA, CDR2 YSLEER, per germline. CDR3 sequence (DNA): TGCGCCAGCAGCCCTACTGCCGGGACAGGGATTAATCAGCCCCAGCATTTT. This codes for CASSPTAGTGINQPQHF.

This clonotype was detected a few times. The chain employs TRBV4-3 and TRBJ1-1; TRBD1 might be the D (6 bases). V was clipped by 1 base and J by 1 base, with 10 bases between them. The CDR3 totals 15 residues. In germline, CDR1 is LGHNA, CDR2 YSLEER. DNA for the CDR3: TGCGCCAGCAGCCAAGGGGACACCTCGAACACTGAAGCTTTCTTT. Its protein product is CASSQGDTSNTEAFF.